This is a list of T cell receptor beta chains from one sample in a study of neurological immune-mediated disorders. TCRdb re-analysed the 5' RACE reads in MiXCR, keeping a single row per CDR3 protein. The data contain 53,000 or so distinct CDR3 sequences, 10% to 15% of them seen just once; the ten biggest clones take up roughly a tenth. The sequenced material came from PBMCs. The receptor set was obtained from a woman in her sixties with HTLV-1-associated myelopathy (HAM/TSP). Both conserved end residues are part of each CDR3. A D gene is named only where the DNA matches it firmly. Clone size, where shown, is once, few, many, or a class for clones that have expanded.

length | D | J | size | V | DNA | CDR3
19 | . | TRBJ1-1 | . | TRBV7-2 | . | CASSFYICSARDTTDEAFF
15 | . | TRBJ2-3 | many | TRBV20-1 | TGCAGTGCTCCGGAGGTGGGGAGTCGCGCAGATACGCAGTATTTT | CSAPEVGSRADTQYF
15 | TRBD2 | TRBJ2-1 | many | TRBV9 | TGTGCCAGCAGCCCCTTTAGCGGGAGTAACAATGAGCAGTTCTTC | CASSPFSGSNNEQFF
16 | TRBD2 | TRBJ2-1 | many | TRBV20-1 | TGCAGTGCTAGACACCTTCTAGCGGGAGGGCCCGGTGAGCAGTTCTTC | CSARHLLAGGPGEQFF
12 | TRBD1 | TRBJ1-5 | many | TRBV29-1 | TGCAGCGTTGGACAGGGCACTCAGCCCCAGCATTTT | CSVGQGTQPQHF
17 | TRBD2 | TRBJ2-7 | many | TRBV14 | TGTGCCAGCAGCCAAGGGGGACTAGCGGGGTACTACTACGAGCAGTACTTC | CASSQGGLAGYYYEQYF
18 | . | TRBJ1-4 | many | TRBV7-9 | TGTGCCAGCAGCTTAGTAAGAAATCGAGCCGCAACTAATGAAAAACTGTTTTTT | CASSLVRNRAATNEKLFF
13 | . | TRBJ2-2 | medium-sized | TRBV9 | TGTGCCAGCAGCGGATTCATAACCGGGGAGCTGTTTTTT | CASSGFITGELFF
17 | TRBD2 | TRBJ2-1 | many | TRBV7-3 | TGTGCCAGCAGCCTCACCCCGGGACTACATACAAACAATGAGCAGTTCTTC | CASSLTPGLHTNNEQFF
14 | . | TRBJ2-1 | few | TRBV5-1 | TGCGCCAGCAGCCTATCTAGCGTGAGCAATGAGCAGTTCTTC | CASSLSSVSNEQFF
17 | TRBD2 | TRBJ2-1 | many | TRBV7-3 | TGTGCCAGCAGCTTAACGGGCGGGAGTACCTCCTACAATGAGCAGTTCTTC | CASSLTGGSTSYNEQFF
13 | . | TRBJ2-1 | many | TRBV5-1 | TGCGCCAGCAAAGCTAGCTCCTACAATGAGCAGTTCTTC | CASKASSYNEQFF
14 | . | TRBJ1-1 | many | TRBV12-3/TRBV12-4 | TGTGCCAGCAGTCCTCTAATCCGGAACACTGAAGCTTTCTTT | CASSPLIRNTEAFF
19 | . | TRBJ1-1 | many | TRBV24-1 | TGTGCCACCAGTGATTTGCGGCTCAGGGATATGGGAATGAACACTGAAGCTTTCTTT | CATSDLRLRDMGMNTEAFF
14 | . | TRBJ2-7 | . | TRBV3-1 | TGTGCCAGCAGCCCACGATTGGGACACTACGAGCAGTACTTC | CASSPRLGHYEQYF
14 | . | TRBJ2-7 | many | TRBV12-3/TRBV12-4 | TGTGCCAGCACTGGGTTAGGTACCCATATAGGGCAGTACTTC | CASTGLGTHIGQYF
17 | TRBD2 | TRBJ2-1 | many | TRBV11-1 | TGTGCCAGCAGCTTGCAACCGGGACTAGCGGGAGAGAGATGGCAGTTCTTC | CASSLQPGLAGERWQFF
15 | . | TRBJ1-3 | many | TRBV10-3 | TGTGCCATCAGGGCGGACGCTGTCTCTGGAAACACCATATATTTT | CAIRADAVSGNTIYF
14 | . | TRBJ2-7 | many | TRBV21-1 | TGTGCCAGCAGCTCCCAAAAAAAATCCGGGGAGCAGTACTTC | CASSSQKKSGEQYF
16 | . | TRBJ2-1 | many | TRBV5-1 | TGCGCCAGCAGCTTGGCTGTGTTCCCTGGGGACAATGAGCAGTTCTTC | CASSLAVFPGDNEQFF
18 | TRBD2 | TRBJ2-2 | many | TRBV27 | TGTGCCAGCAGTCCCAGACTAGCGGGAGGGCCGGTCACCGGGGAGCTGTTTTTT | CASSPRLAGGPVTGELFF
13 | . | TRBJ2-1 | many | TRBV20-1 | TGCAGTGCTAGTGGGGTGAGGTACAATGAGCAGTTCTTC | CSASGVRYNEQFF